This T cell receptor beta chain was captured in a study of technical replicates of blood from a few donors. V shed 5 bases, J shed 9 bases, and the junction held 10 bases outside the gene matches. The CDR3 sequence is 13 residues long. CDR1 is MNHEY, CDR2 SMNVEV, per germline (reference sequence). Libraries were prepared by immunoSEQ multiplex PCR; TCRdb keeps only in-frame clonotypes and omits some of them. The sample records roughly 70,000 clones, approximately 94% being singletons. The material sequenced was T cells isolated from PBMCs. This receptor was taken from a human donor in good health. This chain links TRBV27 with TRBJ2-7; 7 nucleotides line up with TRBD1. This CDR3 reads CASSPKTGLPQYF. The CDR3 region has the DNA TGTGCCAGCAGTCCGAAGACAGGGCTGCCGCAGTACTTC.